What follows are 3 T cell receptor beta chains derived from one specimen sequenced in a study of T cell responses to AZD1222 COVID-19 vaccine. Using immunoSEQ multiplex PCR, the repertoire was profiled, and TCRdb retains in-frame clones only, with some absent. The table records around 150,000 clones, 90% to 95% of them present only once. Sequences were derived from peripheral blood, sampled on day 0 of AZD1222 vaccination. The receptor source for this set is an adult in good health.

In this sample, this clone turned up once. The genes are TRBV10-1 and TRBJ1-4; 9 bases match TRBD1. V shed 8 bases and J 0 bases; nucleotides not matched to a gene: 7. CDR1 is WNHNN and CDR2 is SYGVQD in the germline V gene (reference sequence). The CDR3 runs 16 residues. This chain's CDR3 is CASHRDRVATNEKLFF. The CDR3, as DNA: TGCGCCAGCCACCGGGACAGGGTGGCAACTAATGAAAAACTGTTTTTT.

The J gene is TRBJ1-4, the V gene TRBV27; no definite D call. The CDR3 length is 15 residues. Germline CDR1 MNHEY, CDR2 SMNVEV (reference sequence). Trimming stripped 6 bases from V and 0 bases from J, with 11 bases between. The DNA of the CDR3 is TGTGCCAGCAGGGGGAAAATCTCAACTAATGAAAAACTGTTTTTT. This translates into CASRGKISTNEKLFF.

The chain is built from TRBV19 and TRBJ2-1; no definite D call. The CDR3 length is 17 residues. Germline CDR1 reads LNHDA; CDR2 reads SQIVND (reference sequence). The ends were cut back, 1 base at V and 2 bases at J, with 15 bases in the middle. Here the CDR3 reads CASSIGLPTRAYNEQFF. In DNA form, the CDR3 reads TGTGCCAGTAGTATAGGCCTCCCGACACGGGCCTACAATGAGCAGTTCTTC.